One sample yielded the 22 T cell receptor beta chains listed below, sequenced in a study of control samples from healthy donors and cancer patients. Profiling relied on immunoSEQ multiplex PCR, and the TCRdb table lists in-frame clones only, not all of them. The profile shows about 120,000 clones, around 88% of them singletons. What was sequenced was blood. The receptors originated from a man in his forties in good health.

This sequence joins TRBV6-5 and TRBJ2-7, with 8 bases fitting TRBD1. From germline, CDR1 is MNHEY and CDR2 SVGAGI. The V and J ends lost 8 bases and 8 bases, in that order; junction bases with no gene match: 8. There are 12 residues in the CDR3. CDR3 residues: CASGPGQGKQYF. In DNA, the CDR3 is TGTGCCAGCGGCCCCGGACAGGGAAAGCAGTACTTC.

The CDR3 loop is CASSISAGPQHF. The CDR3 nucleotides read TGTGCCAGTAGTATAAGTGCGGGGCCCCAGCATTTT. The rearrangement uses TRBV19 and TRBJ1-5; no firm D call. CDR3 length: 12 residues. The germline gives CDR1 LNHDA, CDR2 SQIVND (reference sequence). Trimming took 2 bases from V and 9 from J, leaving 8 bases between them. The whole variable domain, remainder taken from reference TRBV19 and TRBJ1-5, is DGGITQSPKYLFRKEGQNVTLSCEQNLNHDAMYWYRQDPGQGLRLIYYSQIVNDFQKGDIAEGYSVSREKKESFPLTVTSAQKNPTAFYLCASSISAGPQHFGDGTRLSIL.

The genes are TRBV20-1 and TRBJ2-2; TRBD2 aligns across 9 bases. Germline-derived CDR1 and CDR2 are DFQATT and SNEGSKA (reference sequence). V lost 3 bases, J lost 5 bases, and 7 bases stayed unmatched. The CDR3 length is 15 residues. Here the CDR3 reads CSASWRGGRTGELFF. CDR3 nucleotides: TGCAGTGCTAGTTGGCGGGGGGGCCGAACCGGGGAGCTGTTTTTT.

With respect to this clone: This specimen includes other DNA sequences encoding the same CDR3. This chain connects TRBV18 to TRBJ2-2; D is ambiguous. V lost 2 bases and J lost 3, with 7 bases in between. The length of the CDR3 is 14 residues. Germline V gene sequence: CDR1 KGHSH, CDR2 LQKENI. CDR3 sequence: CASSPDSYTGELFF. DNA of the CDR3: TGTGCCAGCTCACCAGACTCCTACACCGGGGAGCTGTTTTTT.

This chain joins TRBV6-2 or TRBV6-3 and TRBJ1-1, with TRBD1 matching over 9 bases. The germline CDR1 and CDR2 sequences are MNHEY and SVGEGT. Germline trimming cut 5 bases from V and 7 bases from J; bases unmatched to any gene: 5. The CDR3 has 13 residues. For the CDR3, the DNA is TGTGCCAGCAGTCAACAGGGGGCGGGTGAAGCTTTCTTT. Protein product: CASSQQGAGEAFF.

This chain uses TRBV18 with TRBJ1-1, with D possibly TRBD1 on 5 matching bases. This CDR3 is 16 amino acids long. V was clipped by 3 bases and J by 0 bases, with 14 bases between them. In germline, CDR1 is KGHSH, CDR2 LQKENI. The CDR3 DNA sequence: TGTGCCAGCTCACCGGGGGTGAGGGATTTGAACACTGAAGCTTTCTTT. This encodes CASSPGVRDLNTEAFF. Complete variable domain (other parts from reference TRBV18 and TRBJ1-1): NAGVMQNPRHLVRRRGQEARLRCSPMKGHSHVYWYRQLPEEGLKFMVYLQKENIIDESGMPKERFSAEFPKEGPSILRIQQVVRGDSAAYFCASSPGVRDLNTEAFFGQGTRLTVV.

The chain employs TRBV5-1 and TRBJ1-6; no reliable D call. The CDR3 has 15 residues. The V end was cut by 0 bases, the J end by 10 bases, with 14 bases between. Germline V gives CDR1 SGHRS, CDR2 YFSETQ. This chain's CDR3 is CASSLVGTKESPLHF. CDR3 in DNA: TGCGCCAGCAGCTTGGTCGGCACAAAAGAGTCACCCCTCCACTTT. The variable domain in full, with the rest retrieved from reference TRBV5-1 and TRBJ1-6, is KAGVTQTPRYLIKTRGQQVTLSCSPISGHRSVSWYQQTPGQGLQFLFEYFSETQRNKGNFPGRFSGRQFSNSRSEMNVSTLELGDSALYLCASSLVGTKESPLHFGNGTRLTVT.

The V and J genes are TRBV5-1 and TRBJ1-4; 12 bases map to TRBD1. V shed 0 bases and J 8 bases; nucleotides not matched to a gene: 2. CDR3 length equals 15 residues. CDR1 and CDR2 from the germline V gene are SGHRS and YFSETQ. CDR3 region: CASSLAGTGGEKLFF. The CDR3 DNA is TGCGCCAGCAGCTTGGCTGGGACAGGGGGCGAAAAACTGTTTTTT.

This clone was seen just once. The chain links TRBV18 to TRBJ2-7; TRBD1 might be the D (6 bases). The CDR3 is made up of 13 amino acids. The V end was cut by 4 bases, the J end by 3 bases, with 10 bases between. From germline, CDR1 is KGHSH and CDR2 LQKENI. The CDR3 loop reads CASSLGHLYEQYF. CDR3 sequence (DNA): TGTGCCAGCTCACTGGGACACCTCTACGAGCAGTACTTC.

The chain uses TRBV29-1 and TRBJ1-1; D is possibly TRBD1 (6 bases). V gave up 7 bases and J gave up 3 bases, with 15 bases separating them. The CDR3 runs 13 residues. Germline V gene sequence: CDR1 SQVTM, CDR2 ANQGSEA. The CDR3 loop reads CSGGGRADTEAFF. DNA for the CDR3: TGCAGCGGGGGGGGCAGGGCGGACACTGAAGCTTTCTTT.

CDR3 nucleotide sequence: TGTGCCTGGAGGGGGTTGGTCTCTGAAGCTTTCTTT. Translation: CAWRGLVSEAFF. The V call is TRBV30, the J call TRBJ1-1, with D unclear. CDR1 GTSNPN and CDR2 SVGIG come from the germline V gene (reference sequence). CDR3 length: 12 residues. Trimming left V 3 bases short and J 6 bases short, with 11 bases between.

J is TRBJ1-1 and V is TRBV6-5, with 8 bases fitting TRBD1. Germline lookup yields CDR1 MNHEY and CDR2 SVGAGI. The ends lost 2 bases at V and 7 bases at J; junction bases unmatched: 6. The CDR3 runs to 14 residues. CDR3 DNA sequence: TGTGCCAGCAGTTACCACAGGGGGAGGAGTGAAGCTTTCTTT. It is translated as CASSYHRGRSEAFF.

The V and J genes are TRBV9 and TRBJ1-6, with a possible D match to TRBD1 (5 bases). The CDR3 has 14 amino acids. Trimming stripped 7 bases from V and 8 bases from J, with 16 bases between. CDR1 is SGDLS and CDR2 is YYNGEE in the germline V gene. CDR3 coding DNA: TGTGCCAGCGGACGGGGGTCGGGCTATTCACCCCTCCACTTT. This gives the protein CASGRGSGYSPLHF.

V usage is TRBV7-6 and J usage is TRBJ2-3; TRBD2 aligns across 9 bases. The CDR3 has 18 residues. Germline V gene data show CDR1 as SGHVS and CDR2 as FNYEAQ. Trimming cost V 3 bases and J 6 bases; bases outside gene matches: 16. DNA for the CDR3: TGTGCCAGCAGCTTCTTCAGGGGACTAGCTATCTCGAATGATACGCAGTATTTT. Amino acids: CASSFFRGLAISNDTQYF.

V is TRBV12-3 or TRBV12-4 and J is TRBJ2-2; no clear D gene. This CDR3 contains 12 residues. V lost 6 bases and J 9 bases, leaving 11 bases between the germline ends. In DNA form, the CDR3 reads TGTGCCAGCAGCCTACCCTTTCGGGAGCTGTTTTTT. This codes for CASSLPFRELFF.

J is TRBJ2-1 and V is TRBV10-2; 11 positions agree with TRBD2. Per germline, CDR1 WSHSY and CDR2 SAAADI. The CDR3 consists of 15 residues. V shed 7 bases, J shed 7 bases, and the junction held 9 bases outside the gene matches. CDR3 DNA sequence: TGCGCCAGCAAGGCGGGTAGCGGGGGGGCTAATGAGCAGTTCTTC. Its protein is CASKAGSGGANEQFF.

J is TRBJ2-3 and V is TRBV5-1; D may correspond to TRBD1 or TRBD2 (6 bases each). V was pared by 4 bases and J by 2 bases, with 17 bases between. Germline CDR1 is SGHRS and CDR2 is YFSETQ. The CDR3 totals 16 residues. The CDR3 DNA reads TGCGCCAGCAGCCCTATTACCCGGGGGCACACAGATACGCAGTATTTT. Its translation: CASSPITRGHTDTQYF.

The chain joins TRBV7-3 to TRBJ2-3; 9 bases fit TRBD1. V trimming: 5 bases; J trimming: 7 bases; junction bases outside the gene matches: 4. CDR3 length: 13 amino acids. The germline gives CDR1 SGHTA, CDR2 FQGTGA. CDR3 region: CASSLQGANTQYF. The CDR3 DNA follows: TGTGCCAGCAGCCTACAGGGGGCTAATACGCAGTATTTT. Based on the CDR3 plus reference TRBV7-3 and TRBJ2-3, the full variable domain is GAGVSQTPSNKVTEKGKYVELRCDPISGHTALYWYRQSLGQGPEFLIYFQGTGAADDSGLPNDRFFAVRPEGSVSTLKIQRTERGDSAVYLCASSLQGANTQYFGPGTRLTVL.

The chain carries TRBV6-6 and TRBJ1-1; 12 nucleotides line up with TRBD1. After removal of 6 bases from V and 5 bases from J, the junction contained 10 bases not matched to a gene. Germline V gene data show CDR1 as MNHNY and CDR2 as SVGAGI (reference sequence). CDR3 size: 16 residues. The CDR3 here is CASRSGTGGGSTEAFF. As DNA, the CDR3 is TGTGCCAGCAGGTCCGGGACAGGGGGCGGTAGTACTGAAGCTTTCTTT.

For the CDR3, the DNA is TGTGCCAGCAGTGGGACAGGTTTTCACGAGCAGTACTTC. This codes for CASSGTGFHEQYF. The chain couples TRBV25-1 to TRBJ2-7; 7 nucleotides match TRBD1. With V trimmed by 4 bases and J by 5 bases, 5 bases remained unmatched. Germline assignment: CDR1 MGHDK and CDR2 SYGVNS. The CDR3 spans 13 residues.

The chain links TRBV7-8 to TRBJ1-1; tentatively, D is TRBD1 (6 bases). The length of the CDR3 is 14 residues. Germline V gene lookup returns CDR1 SGHVS and CDR2 FQNEAQ. V dropped 5 bases and J dropped 0 bases, with 10 bases sitting between them. The CDR3 here is CASSRGQLNTEAFF. In DNA, the CDR3 is TGTGCCAGCAGCCGAGGACAGCTGAACACTGAAGCTTTCTTT.

The chain links TRBV24-1 to TRBJ2-7; 9 bases match TRBD1. CDR1 is KGHDR, CDR2 SFDVKD, per germline. The J segment lost 6 bases and the V segment lost 6 bases, leaving 8 bases of the junction unmatched. The CDR3 covers 14 residues. In nucleotides, the CDR3 is TGTGCCACCAGTAGGGGACAGGGAAGCAGCGAGCAGTACTTC. The encoded protein is CATSRGQGSSEQYF.